The table lists the clone carrying this TCR beta chain with a count of one. Its antigen is not known. Per the germline V gene, CDR1 is GTSNPN and CDR2 is SVGIG (reference sequence). V lost 1 base and J lost 0; bases outside the gene matches: 6. CDR3 length: 15 amino acids. Naive CD8 isolation took CD45RO-negative cells positively selected for CCR7 and excluded terminally differentiated effector memory CD45RA+ cells. This sample was included in a study of shared clonotypes between healthy human individuals. General study findings and limits: All-four-donor shared clonotypes had higher generation probabilities than non-shared clonotypes did.

The assay was run at deep level. On sorted subsets, replicate PCRs used 200 to 250 ng DNA, or 25,000 to 35,000 T cell genomes. Generated by immunoSEQ multiplex PCR, the TCRdb table keeps only in-frame clones and is missing some. This table has 2 million or so clones, just under 95% appearing once. Sequencing used naive CD8+ T cells sorted from blood. The chain employs TRBV30 and TRBJ2-7; 7 positions match TRBD1. The sequence was collected from a man between 18 and 35 years old in good health. In DNA, the CDR3 is TGTGCCTGGAGTGAGGGGGCAGGGCCCTCCTACGAGCAGTACTTC. This codes for CAWSEGAGPSYEQYF.